Shown below are 28 T cell receptor beta chains from a single sample sequenced in a study of shared clonotypes between healthy human individuals. Clones were sequenced by immunoSEQ multiplex PCR, and TCRdb holds only the in-frame ones, with some missing. The sample includes about 2,500,000 clones, 90% to 95% seen only once; the top ten take around 0.14%. The sequenced sample consisted of naive CD4+ T cells sorted from blood. Specified subset: CD45RA+ positively selected. The receptors were sampled from a man aged 18 to 30 in good health.

This rearrangement joins TRBV5-1 to TRBJ2-1, with D perhaps TRBD1 or TRBD2 (5 bases each). This CDR3 comprises 15 residues. V shed 3 bases and J shed 3 bases, with 13 bases lying between them. Germline V lookup: CDR1 SGHRS, CDR2 YFSETQ. The DNA of the CDR3 is TGCGCCAGCAGCTCAACCGGGACGCACTACAATGAGCAGTTCTTC. It translates to CASSSTGTHYNEQFF.

In its sample, this clone was seen once. This chain links TRBV6-1 with TRBJ1-1, with D maybe TRBD1 (5 bases). Trimming cost V 6 bases and J 5 bases, with 13 bases left between them. Per the germline V gene, CDR1 is MNHNS and CDR2 is SASEGT. The CDR3 loop spans 13 amino acids. The CDR3 sequence: CASRGRAYTEAFF. The CDR3 region has the DNA TGTGCCAGCAGGGGGCGGGCCTATACTGAAGCTTTCTTT.

The CDR3 sequence: CASSLRGLAGGNNEQFF. The CDR3 DNA follows: TGTGCCAGCAGCCTTCGAGGACTAGCGGGGGGGAACAATGAGCAGTTCTTC. This chain uses TRBV5-6 with TRBJ2-1, with 15 positions matching TRBD2. Germline lookup yields CDR1 SGHDT and CDR2 YYEEEE. The CDR3 extends over 17 amino acids. V lost 4 bases to trimming and J lost 5 bases; unmatched junction nucleotides: 7.

This clone was recorded a few times. The chain recombines TRBV9 with TRBJ1-1; D not resolved. V gave up 0 bases and J gave up 1 base, with 10 bases separating them. Germline V gene data show CDR1 as SGDLS and CDR2 as YYNGEE. This CDR3 comprises 15 residues. The CDR3 DNA reads as TGTGCCAGCAGCGTAGTTTCAGTGGGGAACACTGAAGCTTTCTTT. The encoded protein is CASSVVSVGNTEAFF.

The chain joins TRBV2 to TRBJ2-3; 7 bases map to TRBD1. Germline CDR1 SNHLY, CDR2 FYNNEI. With 5 bases clipped from V and 2 bases from J, the junction kept 4 bases outside the gene matches. This CDR3 has 14 residues. The CDR3 bases are TGTGCCAGCAGTTCCGGACAGGACACAGATACGCAGTATTTT. Amino acid sequence: CASSSGQDTDTQYF.

This clone has only one observation. Other DNA sequences in this specimen translate into the identical CDR3. The V and J genes are TRBV7-9 and TRBJ2-3, with 11 bases matching TRBD2. Germline V gene lookup returns CDR1 SEHNR and CDR2 FQNEAQ (reference sequence). The CDR3 length is 15 residues. Trimming removed 2 bases from V and 3 bases from J; junction bases left unmatched: 1. The DNA for the CDR3 is TGTGCCAGCAGCTTACTAGCGGGAGGAACAGATACGCAGTATTTT. It specifies CASSLLAGGTDTQYF.

The chain joins TRBV2 to TRBJ2-7; either TRBD1 or TRBD2 may fit D (5 bases each). Germline CDR1 is SNHLY and CDR2 is FYNNEI. V lost 7 bases and J lost 4, with 17 bases in between. The CDR3 sequence is 14 residues long. The CDR3 loop is CASTIDQGAYEQYF. The CDR3 nucleotides read TGTGCCAGCACAATTGATCAGGGAGCGTACGAGCAGTACTTC.

This chain uses TRBV6-6 with TRBJ1-6, with D perhaps TRBD1 (5 bases). Germline lookup yields CDR1 MNHNY and CDR2 SVGAGI (reference sequence). The CDR3 extends over 15 amino acids. V shed 6 bases and J shed 1 base, with 10 bases lying between them. The CDR3 nucleotides read TGTGCCAGCAGAGGGGTCCTATCCTATAATTCACCCCTCCACTTT. This codes for CASRGVLSYNSPLHF.

The chain recombines TRBV27 with TRBJ2-5; D not certain. Trimming pared 6 bases from V and 5 bases from J, leaving 19 bases between. The CDR3 runs to 15 residues. Germline V gives CDR1 MNHEY, CDR2 SMNVEV (reference sequence). The DNA of the CDR3 is TGTGCCAGCAGGAGTAGAGGTTCAGTGGTGGAGACCCAGTACTTC. It encodes CASRSRGSVVETQYF.

The chain has TRBV2 and TRBJ2-2, with TRBD2 identical over 8 bases. Germline CDR1 SNHLY, CDR2 FYNNEI. The CDR3 consists of 14 residues. The V and J ends lost 7 bases and 5 bases, in that order; junction bases with no gene match: 6. DNA of the CDR3: TGTGCCAGCAAGGCGGGAGGAGGTACCGGGGAGCTGTTTTTT. This translates into CASKAGGGTGELFF.

The chain links TRBV7-8 to TRBJ1-2; D perhaps matches TRBD1 (6 bases). Germline lookup yields CDR1 SGHVS and CDR2 FQNEAQ. Trimming stripped 5 bases from V and 0 bases from J, with 25 bases between. This CDR3 is built from 19 residues. CDR3 amino acids: CASSEFLGDKKRPNYGYTF. In DNA form, the CDR3 reads TGTGCCAGCAGCGAATTCCTTGGGGACAAAAAAAGACCTAACTATGGCTACACCTTC.

The rearrangement links TRBV7-3 to TRBJ2-2; 10 bases fit TRBD2. The CDR3 loop spans 18 amino acids. From germline, CDR1 is SGHTA and CDR2 FQGTGA. The V and J ends lost 2 bases and 0 bases, in that order; junction bases with no gene match: 6. CDR3 protein: CASSLGSGGRANTGELFF. In DNA, the CDR3 is TGTGCCAGCAGCTTAGGTAGCGGGGGGCGCGCGAACACCGGGGAGCTGTTTTTT.

The rearrangement links TRBV9 to TRBJ2-7; D might be TRBD1 (6 bases). Germline V lookup: CDR1 SGDLS, CDR2 YYNGEE. This CDR3 is built from 14 residues. V was clipped by 0 bases and J by 5 bases, with 12 bases between them. The CDR3: CASSVAGTFDEQYF. Written as DNA, the CDR3 is TGTGCCAGCAGCGTAGCCGGGACATTCGACGAGCAGTACTTC.

The chain employs TRBV19 and TRBJ2-6, with 7 bases matching TRBD2. CDR1 is LNHDA and CDR2 is SQIVND in the germline V gene (reference sequence). Trimming at V came to 4 bases and at J to 6 bases, leaving 6 bases not matched to a gene. The CDR3 length is 15 residues. As DNA, the CDR3 is TGTGCCAGTAGTAGGGGGGGTAGCAAGGCCAACGTCCTGACTTTC. It translates to CASSRGGSKANVLTF.

The chain links TRBV28 to TRBJ2-4, with 7 bases lining up with TRBD1. Trimming took 6 bases from V and 3 from J; bases not matched to a gene: 5. CDR1 and CDR2 from the germline V gene are MDHEN and SYDVKM. The CDR3 contains 14 residues. CDR3 nucleotide sequence: TGTGCCAGCAGCAATGGACAGGTCAAAAACATTCAGTACTTC. This translates into CASSNGQVKNIQYF.

The J gene is TRBJ2-2, the V gene TRBV28; D gene uncertain. The germline CDR1 and CDR2 sequences are MDHEN and SYDVKM. This CDR3 contains 13 residues. Trimming stripped 8 bases from V and 3 bases from J, with 10 bases between. The CDR3, as DNA: TGTGCCAGCCAGACTCTGGACACCGGGGAGCTGTTTTTT. Its protein product is CASQTLDTGELFF.

This rearrangement joins TRBV30 to TRBJ2-2, with D perhaps matching TRBD1 (6 bases). CDR1 is GTSNPN and CDR2 is SVGIG in the germline V gene (reference sequence). V lost 5 bases, J lost 4 bases, and 14 bases lay in between. The CDR3 length is 14 residues. The CDR3 loop reads CAWDTGFVTGELFF. CDR3 coding DNA: TGTGCCTGGGACACAGGGTTCGTCACCGGGGAGCTGTTTTTT.

The J gene is TRBJ1-2, the V gene TRBV5-1; a weak D match, TRBD1 (6 bases). The CDR3 has 15 amino acids. Germline V gene data show CDR1 as SGHRS and CDR2 as YFSETQ. The germline V and J ends were trimmed by 0 bases and 4 bases, with 13 bases remaining between them. CDR3 coding DNA: TGCGCCAGCAGCTTGGTGGCAGGGGAAGGCTATGGCTACACCTTC. It codes for CASSLVAGEGYGYTF.

The chain couples TRBV9 to TRBJ2-5; 8 bases match TRBD2. V shed 0 bases, J shed 3 bases, and the junction held 4 bases outside the gene matches. There are 15 residues in the CDR3. From germline, CDR1 is SGDLS and CDR2 YYNGEE. CDR3 loop: CASSVGRGGKETQYF. The CDR3 nucleotides are TGTGCCAGCAGCGTAGGCCGGGGGGGTAAAGAGACCCAGTACTTC.

As regards this clone: A read error may account for a junction end that differs from germline. This chain connects TRBV11-2 to TRBJ1-2; a weak D match, TRBD1 (6 bases). Per the germline V gene, CDR1 is SGHAT and CDR2 is FQNNGV. CDR3 length equals 15 residues. CDR3 loop: CASSLVRDKAPQSYF. The CDR3 region has the DNA TGTGCCAGCAGCTTGGTTAGGGACAAGGCCCCCCAATCGTATTTC.

The chain combines TRBV2 with TRBJ1-4; the match to TRBD1 covers 7 bases. Germline V gene data show CDR1 as SNHLY and CDR2 as FYNNEI. The length of the CDR3 is 13 residues. V shed 6 bases, J shed 8 bases, and the junction held 6 bases outside the gene matches. CDR3 loop: CASRTGPREKLFF. Written as DNA, the CDR3 is TGTGCCAGCAGGACAGGGCCGAGGGAAAAACTGTTTTTT.

With respect to this clone: This sample includes further DNA sequences coding for the same CDR3. The genes are TRBV29-1 and TRBJ1-1; the match to TRBD1 covers 9 bases. Germline loops: CDR1 SQVTM, CDR2 ANQGSEA. The CDR3 has 12 residues. The J segment lost 1 base and the V segment lost 6 bases, leaving 0 bases of the junction unmatched. CDR3 sequence (DNA): TGCAGCGTGGACAGGGGGAACACTGAAGCTTTCTTT. Its protein product is CSVDRGNTEAFF. The full variable domain, rest sourced from reference TRBV29-1 and TRBJ1-1, is SAVISQKPSRDICQRGTSLTIQCQVDSQVTMMFWYRQQPGQSLTLIATANQGSEATYESGFVIDKFPISRPNLTFSTLTVSNMSPEDSSIYLCSVDRGNTEAFFGQGTRLTVV.

This clone was detected only once. The chain is built from TRBV5-1 and TRBJ1-6; a weak D match, TRBD1 (5 bases). Germline assignment: CDR1 SGHRS and CDR2 YFSETQ. The CDR3 covers 18 residues. Trimming pared 2 bases from V and 0 bases from J, leaving 15 bases between. The CDR3: CASSFYDSRSSYNSPLHF. CDR3 sequence (DNA): TGCGCCAGCAGCTTTTACGACAGCCGAAGCTCCTATAATTCACCCCTCCACTTT.

This rearrangement joins TRBV27 to TRBJ2-2; TRBD2 might be the D (6 bases). Germline V gene sequence: CDR1 MNHEY, CDR2 SMNVEV (reference sequence). Trimming removed 3 bases from V and 5 bases from J, with 13 bases in between. The CDR3 runs 15 residues. CDR3 DNA: TGTGCCAGCAGTTTTCAAGCGGGTGGGACCGGGGAGCTGTTTTTT. Protein: CASSFQAGGTGELFF.

The CDR3 loop is CAISNPPGAGSTDTQYF. The DNA of the CDR3 is TGTGCCATCAGTAACCCCCCCGGAGCCGGAAGCACAGATACGCAGTATTTT. The V call is TRBV10-3, the J call TRBJ2-3; D is unresolved. The CDR3 length is 17 residues. Germline V gene data show CDR1 as ENHRY and CDR2 as SYGVKD. V lost 5 bases to trimming and J lost 0 bases, with 18 bases between them.

The CDR3 loop reads CATLPSGRAGDNEQFF. The CDR3 nucleotides read TGTGCCACCCTCCCTAGCGGGAGGGCCGGTGACAATGAGCAGTTCTTC. The chain has TRBV15 and TRBJ2-1; 12 bases are a match to TRBD2. This CDR3 region has 16 residues. The germline CDR1 and CDR2 sequences are LNHNV and YYDKDF (reference sequence). The trim removed 8 bases at V and 5 bases at J, leaving 10 bases unmatched.

The chain uses TRBV4-1 and TRBJ2-3; 9 nucleotides align to TRBD2. This CDR3 is 17 amino acids long. Trimming took 1 base from V and 2 from J; bases not matched to a gene: 7. Germline lookup yields CDR1 MGHRA and CDR2 YSYEKL. The CDR3 reads CASSQAGLATSTDTQYF. CDR3 DNA: TGCGCCAGCAGCCAAGCTGGACTAGCGACTTCCACAGATACGCAGTATTTT.

The rearrangement joins TRBV9 to TRBJ1-1; TRBD1 agrees at 11 bases. Losses at the gene ends were 4 bases for V and 11 bases for J; bases not matched to a gene: 4. Germline loops: CDR1 SGDLS, CDR2 YYNGEE. The CDR3 length is 12 residues. The CDR3 region is CASSPGTGGAFF. The CDR3 DNA reads as TGTGCCAGCAGCCCCGGGACAGGGGGTGCTTTCTTT.